The 10 T cell receptor beta chains listed next were all sequenced from one sample in a study of blood T cell repertoires in COVID-19. This table comes from immunoSEQ multiplex PCR, and its TCRdb copy is limited to in-frame clones, with some not included. The table lists about 310,000 clones, 75% to 90% of them singletons. Source material: PBMCs or T cells enriched from blood (not recorded which). These receptors were collected from a woman aged 40 to 50 who had recovered from COVID-19.

The genes are TRBV3-1 (or the pseudogene TRBV3-2) and TRBJ2-7; D is possibly TRBD1 (8 bases). The CDR3 consists of 15 residues. Germline V gene data show CDR1 as LGHDT and CDR2 as YNNKEL (reference sequence). Trimming shortened V by 2 bases and J by 3 bases, and 14 bases separated the two germline ends. The chain's CDR3 is CASSQPGGGGYEQYF. In nucleotides, the CDR3 is TGTGCCAGCAGCCAACCAGGGGGCGGGGGCTACGAGCAGTACTTC.

DNA of the CDR3: TGTGCCAGCAGCCCCCACTCGGCTAGCGGGAGTTACGAGCAGTACTTC. This codes for CASSPHSASGSYEQYF. The V gene is TRBV7-9, the J gene TRBJ2-7, with 10 bases matching TRBD2. V lost 5 bases to trimming and J lost 4 bases; unmatched junction nucleotides: 11. This CDR3 contains 16 residues. From germline, CDR1 is SEHNR and CDR2 FQNEAQ (reference sequence).

The chain has TRBV7-9 and TRBJ2-2, with unresolved D. The CDR3 sequence is 14 residues long. Germline-derived CDR1 and CDR2 are SEHNR and FQNEAQ (reference sequence). Here the CDR3 reads CASLAQNSAGELFF. CDR3 bases: TGTGCTAGCTTGGCCCAAAATTCCGCCGGGGAGCTGTTTTTT.

This chain links TRBV4-1 with TRBJ1-1; possibly TRBD1 for D (5 bases). V was trimmed by 4 bases and J by 11 bases, leaving 23 bases between them. CDR1 and CDR2 from the germline V gene are MGHRA and YSYEKL. The CDR3 covers 15 residues. Here the CDR3 reads CASSRPSRAGTRAFF. CDR3 nucleotide sequence: TGCGCCAGCAGCCGCCCCTCTAGGGCGGGGACGCGGGCTTTCTTT.

This clone was detected a few times. The chain recombines TRBV2 with TRBJ1-4, with a weak D call TRBD1 (6 bases). This CDR3 has 14 residues. From germline, CDR1 is SNHLY and CDR2 FYNNEI. Trimming removed 6 bases from V and 2 bases from J, with 10 bases in between. CDR3 nucleotides: TGTGCCAGCAGGATACAGGGCACTAATGAAAAACTGTTTTTT. This codes for CASRIQGTNEKLFF.

The CDR3 protein is CASSPRPRWSTEAFF. CDR3 nucleotides: TGTGCCAGCAGCCCCAGACCCCGGTGGAGCACTGAAGCTTTCTTT. This rearrangement joins TRBV7-2 to TRBJ1-1; D remains ambiguous. This CDR3 is built from 15 residues. Germline V gene lookup returns CDR1 SGHTA and CDR2 FQGNSA. Trimming removed 5 bases from V and 4 bases from J, with 17 bases in between.

J is TRBJ1-1 and V is TRBV28, with a weak D call TRBD1 (6 bases). V lost 3 bases and J 3 bases, leaving 11 bases between the germline ends. In germline, CDR1 is MDHEN, CDR2 SYDVKM. The CDR3 runs 14 residues. For the CDR3, the DNA is TGTGCCAGCAGTTTTAACAGGGTAGACACTGAAGCTTTCTTT. Its protein product is CASSFNRVDTEAFF.

This rearrangement joins TRBV19 to TRBJ1-2; a weak D match, TRBD1 (5 bases). V dropped 7 bases and J dropped 7 bases, with 16 bases sitting between them. The CDR3 runs to 13 residues. Germline CDR1 is LNHDA and CDR2 is SQIVND (reference sequence). The CDR3 sequence: CASNGVRASGYTF. The CDR3 bases are TGTGCCAGTAATGGGGTCAGGGCAAGTGGCTACACCTTC.

V and J are TRBV7-9 and TRBJ2-7; TRBD1 is a possible D gene (5 bases). Germline V gene data show CDR1 as SEHNR and CDR2 as FQNEAQ (reference sequence). The germline V and J ends were trimmed by 2 bases and 5 bases, with 13 bases remaining between them. The CDR3 is 14 residues long. The CDR3 sequence: CASSLTQGLNEQYF. Here the CDR3 DNA reads TGTGCCAGCAGCTTAACGCAGGGCCTGAACGAGCAGTACTTC.

This clone appeared once. The rearrangement links TRBV9 to TRBJ1-2, with 10 bases identical to TRBD1. Trimming at V came to 3 bases and at J to 5 bases, leaving 1 base not matched to a gene. CDR1 and CDR2 (germline): SGDLS, YYNGEE. The CDR3 consists of 13 residues. Here the CDR3 DNA reads TGTGCCAGCAGCGGGGACAGGGGATATGGCTACACCTTC. Translated, it gives CASSGDRGYGYTF.